Below, one T cell receptor (beta chain) is given with its context. The clone's antigen remains unknown. Within one base of it there is no much larger clone, and no base qualities were kept. These data come from a study of T cell responses to AZD1222 COVID-19 vaccine (dated by TCRdb to the early 2020s). For the wider study: TCR sequencing covered fewer than 250 trial participants: about 210 given two doses of AZD1222 and 26 given two doses of MenACWY control vaccine. Trial participants were enrolled by age into 18-55, 56-69 and 70-plus year subgroups, with about 150, 28 and 57 TCR-sequenced participants respectively. Overall study results and their limits: The vaccine-associated CD4 TCRs covered the entire spike protein, and the dominant responses fell in regions 160-218 and 743-854. After two AZD1222 doses, both the breadth and the depth of spike-specific TCRs were significantly higher than at day 0 and than in MenACWY recipients. Participants were mostly white British and included more females than males, and it was suggested by the authors that clonal diversity may have been underestimated. In the small 56-69-year group, the increase in depth fell short of significance, most likely because of low power. Because no day 14 peak-response samples were available, repertoires were characterized only after the peak T cell response. Conclusions about previously exposed vaccinees are limited because only five to seven AZD1222 recipients were SARS-CoV-2 seropositive at baseline. Nearly half of unique spike-specific TCRs reportedly recognized epitopes outside regions mutated in the B.1.351 and B.1.1.7 variants.

There are 14 amino acids in the CDR3, from cysteine to phenylalanine inclusive. The only DNA kept is the CDR3, 42 bases in frame from the first base. The V and J ends are trimmed by 2 bases and 4 bases, leaving 9 bases between them. CDR1 and CDR2 are read off the germline V gene (reference sequence) as LNHDA and SQIVND. What this sample's time point label stands for: about 28 days (+/-7) after the second vaccine dose. The sample's treatment or condition, from its label and the paper: meningococcal conjugate vaccine given as trial control. Vaccinee samples came from UK trials COV001 and COV002, including a single-blind randomized controlled phase 2/3 trial of AZD1222 (ChAdOx1 nCoV-19) in healthy adults. For TCRbeta chain sequencing, PBMC samples from trial participants were taken at day 0 and at day 28 after the second dose. The CDR3 regions of human TCRbeta chains were subjected to immunosequencing. For the original study's pipeline: TCRs in the repertoires were matched against a reference library of SARS-CoV-2-specific TCRs that had been generated with the MIRA antigen-specificity platform. Breadth was defined as the fraction of unique TCRs that were SARS-CoV-2-associated. Depth was defined as the fraction of total T cells that were SARS-CoV-2-associated. Using the MIRA data, each spike-specific TCR was mapped to the spike region that the TCR reacts to and placed in a CD4 or CD8 class. Log10-transformed breadth and depth values were compared by one-way ANOVA with Sidak's multiple comparisons tests. The table comes from immuneACCESS by way of TCRdb, which keeps in-frame sequences with V and J called. Part of the clones is missing from these tables; in studies checked, under half for an unresolved V gene and the rest for unknown reasons. The V and J calls and clone size were taken over from that table, and D and trimming were inferred from the DNA. In all, the sample holds 200,000 to 250,000 clones, and less than 95% of those were seen once. The ten largest clones represent approximately 1.5% of the sample.

The clonotype was recovered from an adult who received the MenACWY meningococcal vaccine as a control. The V gene is TRBV19 and the J gene is TRBJ1-3; tentative D gene TRBD1, with 5 bases matching. The sequencing here drew on peripheral blood, taken 28 days after the second dose of the MenACWY control vaccine. At the DNA level, the sequence is TGTGCCAGTAGTATATCAGACAGCGGAAACACCATATATTTT. This gives the protein CASSISDSGNTIYF.